One and the same sample provided the 9 T cell receptor beta chains below, sequenced in a study of siplizumab effects on memory and regulatory T cells. Sequenced by immunoSEQ multiplex PCR; TCRdb stores in-frame clones only, minus some. Of tens of thousands of clones in the sample, around 97% were seen once. The sample was naive CD4+ T cells sorted from blood. These receptors all stem from a human donor in good health.

The V call is TRBV11-2, the J call TRBJ2-7; 11 bases fit TRBD2. V shed 6 bases, J shed 3 bases, and the junction held 7 bases outside the gene matches. Germline V gives CDR1 SGHAT, CDR2 FQNNGV. The CDR3 has 15 amino acids. CDR3 DNA: TGTGCCAGCAGAGATCCGGGACTAGCGGACTACGAGCAGTACTTC. As protein: CASRDPGLADYEQYF.

This clone was seen only once. This rearrangement joins TRBV2 to TRBJ2-2; D gene ambiguous. The germline CDR1 and CDR2 sequences are SNHLY and FYNNEI. V was clipped by 6 bases and J by 2 bases, with 16 bases between them. The CDR3 is made up of 16 amino acids. CDR3 region: CASRWGSPLNTGELFF. As DNA, the CDR3 is TGTGCCAGCAGATGGGGTTCCCCACTTAACACCGGGGAGCTGTTTTTT.

This chain uses TRBV11-2 with TRBJ2-1; D might be TRBD2 (5 bases). V lost 5 bases to trimming and J lost 3 bases, with 14 bases between them. Germline loops: CDR1 SGHAT, CDR2 FQNNGV. The CDR3 has 15 amino acids. The CDR3 nucleotides are TGTGCCAGCAGCAGGACTCGGACTTACTACAATGAGCAGTTCTTC. Its translation is CASSRTRTYYNEQFF.

The chain is built from TRBV9 and TRBJ2-1; weak D call: TRBD1 (5 bases). V gave up 3 bases and J gave up 10 bases, with 17 bases separating them. The CDR3 consists of 14 residues. The V gene's germline CDR1 is SGDLS and CDR2 YYNGEE. CDR3 DNA: TGTGCCAGCAGCGCAGACAGCAATAGGATGGAGCAGTTCTTC. Translated, it gives CASSADSNRMEQFF.

The rearrangement links TRBV10-3 to TRBJ2-7, with 8 bases lining up with TRBD2. This CDR3 comprises 14 residues. Germline assignment: CDR1 ENHRY and CDR2 SYGVKD. J lost 4 bases, V lost 7 bases, and 9 bases had no gene match. The CDR3 DNA is TGTGCCATCAAGAGTAGCGGGACAAAATACGAGCAGTACTTC. Translation: CAIKSSGTKYEQYF.

The chain combines TRBV30 with TRBJ1-5; no firm D call. Germline V gives CDR1 GTSNPN, CDR2 SVGIG (reference sequence). The CDR3 is 12 residues long. Trimming cost V 0 bases and J 7 bases, with 7 bases left between them. The CDR3 sequence: CAWSVPGQPQHF. The CDR3, as DNA: TGTGCCTGGAGTGTACCTGGGCAGCCCCAGCATTTT.

This rearrangement joins TRBV2 to TRBJ2-3; 7 positions match TRBD2. Looked up from germline, CDR1 is SNHLY and CDR2 is FYNNEI. V lost 6 bases and J lost 0; bases outside the gene matches: 9. The CDR3 covers 16 residues. CDR3 nucleotide sequence: TGTGCCAGCAGAGCCCGACTAGCAACTAGCACAGATACGCAGTATTTT. It is translated as CASRARLATSTDTQYF.

CDR3: CASSSTLGQAAEQYF. The CDR3 nucleotides are TGTGCCAGCAGCTCTACCCTGGGGCAGGCCGCCGAGCAGTACTTC. This chain links TRBV7-2 with TRBJ2-7, with D tentatively TRBD1 (5 bases). Trimming took off 4 bases at V and 6 bases at J, with 19 bases between the two ends. The CDR3 sequence is 15 residues long. Germline V gene lookup returns CDR1 SGHTA and CDR2 FQGNSA.

The V call is TRBV5-1, the J call TRBJ2-3; D remains unclear. Germline-derived CDR1 and CDR2 are SGHRS and YFSETQ. Trimming stripped 0 bases from V and 9 bases from J, with 8 bases between. This CDR3 is built from 12 residues. The CDR3 DNA follows: TGCGCCAGCAGCTTGGGCTCCGGGACGCAGTATTTT. Translated, it gives CASSLGSGTQYF.